The clone carrying this TCR beta chain was detected once. Its antigen remains unidentified. This sample is drawn from a study of T cells in Graves' hyperthyroidism and ophthalmopathy. Thyroid ultrasound, orbital computed tomography, clinical symptoms, and serum thyroxine and TRAb underpinned diagnoses. Amplified TCR beta CDR3 regions derived from RNA transcripts. Primed by the HTBI set, a first-round RT-PCR was run on the TCR CDR3. TCRdb re-analysed the multiplex PCR reads in MiXCR, keeping a single row per CDR3 protein. The sample includes about 570,000 distinct CDR3 sequences, about half of them seen just once. The study's findings and limits: Before onset, by a median of around six months, the model predicted ophthalmopathy. A 13 V-J signature model discriminated ophthalmopathy versus stable hyperthyroidism.

CDR1 and CDR2 (germline): LNHNV, YYDKDF (reference sequence). Trimming took 0 bases from V and 8 from J, leaving 7 bases between them. This CDR3 has 13 amino acids. The sample comprised peripheral blood or thyroid tissue (not recorded which). The TCR sequence derives from an adult woman with Graves' disease, either hyperthyroidism or ophthalmopathy (not recorded which). V is TRBV15 and J is TRBJ1-4; D unresolved. CDR3 loop: CATSRDIGEKLFF. CDR3 in DNA: TGTGCCACCAGCAGAGACATAGGGGAAAAACTGTTTTTT.